This TCR beta chain derives from a study of blood T cell repertoires in COVID-19. The overall study: Samples representing acute and convalescent COVID-19 were sourced from the United States, Italy and Spain.

In the original processing: Reference gene primers were amplified, and this amplification served to estimate nucleated cell counts. Profiled with immunoSEQ multiplex PCR; TCRdb holds only in-frame clones, not every one. The V and J calls and the clone size are those of that table, but D and trimming were determined from the DNA. Counted here are about 300,000 clones, nearly 90% occurring once; the ten biggest clones make up roughly 4.3%. V lost 2 bases and J 5 bases, leaving 13 bases between the germline ends. The CDR3 contains 15 residues. CDR1 and CDR2 (germline): SEHNR, FQNEAQ (reference sequence). The age range of participants was about 18 to 90 years, with residence in under 25 US areas. Assignment of participants to cohorts was predicated upon participant-reported clinical history.

Sequencing was performed on PBMCs or T cells enriched from blood (not recorded which). The clonotype originates from a woman under 30 with acute COVID-19. This chain uses TRBV7-9 with TRBJ2-1; unclear D gene. CDR3 loop: CASSLFARTDNEQFF. Written as DNA, the CDR3 is TGTGCCAGCAGCTTATTTGCTAGAACTGACAATGAGCAGTTCTTC.